The entry that follows covers one T cell receptor (beta chain) sequence. Its specificity is not known. Assay used: immunoSEQ multiplex PCR; TCRdb lists only in-frame clones, some missing. Of approximately 120,000 clones listed, 80% to 95% are singletons. The ends were cut back, 3 bases at V and 8 bases at J, with 19 bases in the middle. Germline lookup yields CDR1 GTSNPN and CDR2 SVGIG (reference sequence). This CDR3 region has 14 residues. The source of the sample is a study of T cell responses to AZD1222 COVID-19 vaccine. General study findings and limits: Baseline seropositives among AZD1222 recipients totaled only six or seven. Donor demographics were predominantly white British with a female majority; clonal diversity may be underestimated. There were repertoire samples only from the period after the peak T cell response. Spike-specific TCR repertoires showed rising breadth and depth after two AZD1222 doses.

The sequence derives from an adult in good health. The rearrangement joins TRBV30 to TRBJ1-2; possible D gene TRBD1, 5 bases. Sequenced here: peripheral blood, sampled on day 0 of AZD1222 vaccination. The CDR3 coding sequence is TGTGCCTGGAGGCTCGGCGCGGGGGGGGAGGGCTACACCTTC. This codes for CAWRLGAGGEGYTF.